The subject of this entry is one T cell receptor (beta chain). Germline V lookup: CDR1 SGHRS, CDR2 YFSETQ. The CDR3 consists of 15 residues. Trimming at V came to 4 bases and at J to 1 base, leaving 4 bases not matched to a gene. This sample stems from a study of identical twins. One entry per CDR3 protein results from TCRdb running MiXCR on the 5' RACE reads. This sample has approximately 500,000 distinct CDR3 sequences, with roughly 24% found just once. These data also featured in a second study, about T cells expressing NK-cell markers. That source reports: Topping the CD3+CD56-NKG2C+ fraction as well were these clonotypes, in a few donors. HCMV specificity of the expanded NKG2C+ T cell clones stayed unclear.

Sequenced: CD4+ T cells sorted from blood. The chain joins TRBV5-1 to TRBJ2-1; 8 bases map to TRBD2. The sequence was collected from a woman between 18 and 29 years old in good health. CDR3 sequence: CASSQTSESYNEQFF. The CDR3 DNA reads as TGCGCCAGCAGCCAGACTAGCGAGTCCTACAATGAGCAGTTCTTC.